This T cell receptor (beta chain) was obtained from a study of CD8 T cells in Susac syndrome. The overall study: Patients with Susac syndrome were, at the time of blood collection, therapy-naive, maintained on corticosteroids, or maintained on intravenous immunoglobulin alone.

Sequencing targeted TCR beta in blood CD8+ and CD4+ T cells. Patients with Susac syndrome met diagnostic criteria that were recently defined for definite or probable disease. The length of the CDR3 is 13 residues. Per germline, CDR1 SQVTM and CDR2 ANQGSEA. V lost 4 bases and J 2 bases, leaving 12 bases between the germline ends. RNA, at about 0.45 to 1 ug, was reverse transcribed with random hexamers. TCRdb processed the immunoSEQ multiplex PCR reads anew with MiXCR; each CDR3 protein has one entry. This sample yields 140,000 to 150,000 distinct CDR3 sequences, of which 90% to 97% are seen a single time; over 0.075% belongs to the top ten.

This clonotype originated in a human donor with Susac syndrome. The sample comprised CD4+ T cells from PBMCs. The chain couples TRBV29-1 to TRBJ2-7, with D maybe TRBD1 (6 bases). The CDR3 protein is CSVVRDTPYEQYF. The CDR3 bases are TGCAGCGTTGTCCGGGACACCCCCTACGAGCAGTACTTC.